A selection of T cell receptor beta chains follows, all from one sample in a study of shared clonotypes between healthy human individuals. Clones were read by immunoSEQ multiplex PCR, and TCRdb kept only the in-frame ones, dropping some. The sample lists 450,000 to 700,000 clones, roughly 95% occurring once. Sequencing used naive CD8+ T cells sorted from blood. All receptors come from a woman in her twenties or thirties in good health. The CDR3 runs from the conserved cysteine through the conserved F or W. D genes are given only for firm matches.

V gene	J gene	D gene	CDR3 protein	CDR3 DNA
TRBV27	TRBJ2-1	.	CASSLVGGEQFF	TGTGCCAGCAGTTTAGTAGGGGGTGAGCAGTTCTTC
TRBV19	TRBJ2-3	.	CASSELERMSTDTQYF	TGTGCCAGTAGTGAGTTAGAAAGGATGAGCACAGATACGCAGTATTTT
TRBV28	TRBJ1-2	.	CASSLQGGVEGYTF	TGTGCCAGCAGTTTACAAGGGGGGGTGGAGGGCTACACCTTC
TRBV28	TRBJ2-1	TRBD2	CASSLFLLSGRDNEQFF	TGTGCCAGCAGTTTATTTCTACTAAGCGGGAGGGACAATGAGCAGTTCTTC
TRBV5-6	TRBJ2-7	.	CASSLAGIGDEQYF	TGTGCCAGCAGCTTGGCCGGAATCGGAGACGAGCAGTACTTC
TRBV7-9	TRBJ2-3	TRBD1	CASSAGPRGLGTDTQYF	TGTGCCAGCAGCGCCGGGCCCAGGGGGTTGGGCACAGATACGCAGTATTTT
TRBV10-1	TRBJ1-1	TRBD1	CATPGTDETEAFF	TGCGCCACCCCAGGGACAGATGAGACTGAAGCTTTCTTT
TRBV7-6	TRBJ1-1	.	CASSLYRDTRSTEAFF	TGTGCCAGCAGCTTGTACCGGGACACCCGTAGTACTGAAGCTTTCTTT
TRBV6-5	TRBJ2-2	.	CASSSHGELFF	TGTGCCAGCAGCTCCCACGGGGAGCTGTTTTTT
TRBV27	TRBJ2-7	.	CASSLRGDSYEQYF	TGTGCCAGCAGTTTACGTGGGGACTCCTACGAGCAGTACTTC
TRBV28	TRBJ1-5	.	CASHPDSFNQPQHF	TGTGCCAGCCACCCGGACAGCTTCAATCAGCCCCAGCATTTT
TRBV30	TRBJ2-7	.	CAWSVGLPGAPYEQYF	TGTGCCTGGAGTGTGGGTCTACCCGGCGCCCCTTACGAGCAGTACTTC
TRBV14	TRBJ2-4	TRBD2	CASSQGLAGMGGAKNIQYF	TGTGCCAGCAGCCAAGGACTAGCGGGGATGGGTGGAGCCAAAAACATTCAGTACTTC
TRBV4-2	TRBJ2-7	.	CASSQDRVGYEQYF	TGTGCCAGCAGCCAAGATCGGGTCGGGTACGAGCAGTACTTC